A single T cell receptor beta chain is shown here with its context. The table came from immunoSEQ multiplex PCR; TCRdb's copy has only in-frame clones and leaves some out. Among some 250,000 clones, approximately 91% were seen once, and the ten largest hold approximately 1.3%. This CDR3 contains 15 residues. CDR1 and CDR2 (germline): MNHEY, SVGAGI. J gave up 8 bases and V 4 bases, and 9 bases lay outside the gene matches. The data derive from a study of blood T cell repertoires in COVID-19. The overall study: PBMCs, B-cell-depleted T cells, or T cells were the source of the cDNA or gDNA that made up the material.

The V and J genes are TRBV6-5 and TRBJ1-2; 11 bases fit TRBD1. Sequences were obtained from PBMCs or T cells enriched from blood (not recorded which). The source is a human donor in a cohort exposed to, infected with or recovered from COVID-19 (not recorded which). The donor label of this sample is uncertain. CDR3: CASSSRSGDRGGYTF. CDR3 nucleotide sequence: TGTGCCAGCAGTTCCCGTAGCGGGGACAGGGGGGGCTACACCTTC.